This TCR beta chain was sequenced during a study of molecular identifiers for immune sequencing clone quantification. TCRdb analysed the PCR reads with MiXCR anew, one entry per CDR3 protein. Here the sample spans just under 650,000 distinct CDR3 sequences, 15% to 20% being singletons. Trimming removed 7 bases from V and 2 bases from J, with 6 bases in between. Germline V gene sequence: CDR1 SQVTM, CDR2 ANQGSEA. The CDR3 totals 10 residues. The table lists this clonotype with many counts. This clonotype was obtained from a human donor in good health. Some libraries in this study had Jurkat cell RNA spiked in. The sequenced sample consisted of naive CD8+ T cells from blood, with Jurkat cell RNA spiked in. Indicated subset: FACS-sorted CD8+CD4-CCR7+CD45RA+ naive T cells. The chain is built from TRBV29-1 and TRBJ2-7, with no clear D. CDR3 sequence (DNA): TGCAGCGCCGTGGCCTACGAGCAGTACTTC. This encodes CSAVAYEQYF.